The 3 T cell receptor beta chains below all came from one sample that was sequenced in a study of blood T cell repertoires in COVID-19. Clones were sequenced by immunoSEQ multiplex PCR, and TCRdb holds only the in-frame ones, with some missing. The table shows roughly 400,000 clones, with around 89% occurring only once. Input material: PBMCs or T cells enriched from blood (not recorded which). These receptors all stem from a man aged 25-40 years who had recovered from COVID-19.

The chain combines TRBV7-9 with TRBJ1-1, with D possibly matching TRBD1 (6 bases). The V end lost 8 bases, the J end lost 0 bases, and 10 bases lay between the germline ends. CDR3 length: 13 amino acids. Germline V lookup: CDR1 SEHNR, CDR2 FQNEAQ (reference sequence). In nucleotides, the CDR3 is TGTGCCAGCGGACAGCCTATGAACACTGAAGCTTTCTTT. Translated, it gives CASGQPMNTEAFF.

V is TRBV19 and J is TRBJ1-5, with D maybe TRBD1 (5 bases). CDR1 is LNHDA and CDR2 is SQIVND in the germline V gene (reference sequence). Trimming cost V 2 bases and J 0 bases, with 11 bases left between them. The CDR3 is 16 residues long. This CDR3 is CASSISQDYSNQPQHF. The CDR3 DNA reads as TGTGCCAGTAGTATATCACAGGACTATAGCAATCAGCCCCAGCATTTT.

In the case of this clone: One junction end does not reproduce the germline sequence, and a read error may be involved. The CDR3 coding sequence is TGTGCTAGCAGACCGACTAGCGGGAGTGGAACCGGGGAGCTGTTTTTT. This translates into CASRPTSGSGTGELFF. The V and J genes are TRBV7-7 and TRBJ2-2, with 12 nucleotides matching TRBD2. Germline CDR1 reads SSHAT; CDR2 reads FNYEAQ (reference sequence). This CDR3 has 16 residues.